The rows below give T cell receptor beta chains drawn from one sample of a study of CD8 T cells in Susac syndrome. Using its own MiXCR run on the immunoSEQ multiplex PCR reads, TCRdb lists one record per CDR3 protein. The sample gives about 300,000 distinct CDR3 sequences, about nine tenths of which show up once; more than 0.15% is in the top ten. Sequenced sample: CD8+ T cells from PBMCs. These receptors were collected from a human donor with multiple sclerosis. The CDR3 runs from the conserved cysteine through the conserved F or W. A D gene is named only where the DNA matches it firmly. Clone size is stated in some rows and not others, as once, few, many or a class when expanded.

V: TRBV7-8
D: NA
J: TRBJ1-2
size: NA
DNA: TGTGCCAGCAGCCCCCGGATAGGGGGGAACTATGGCTACACCTTC
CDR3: CASSPRIGGNYGYTF

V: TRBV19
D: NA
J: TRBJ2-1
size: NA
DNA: TGTGCCACTCTGGGTCTATCTGAGGGCAATGAGCAGTTCTTC
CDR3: CATLGLSEGNEQFF

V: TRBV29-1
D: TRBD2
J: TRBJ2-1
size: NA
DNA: TGCAGCGTTCCAGGGACTAGCGGTTACAATGAGCAGTTCTTC
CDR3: CSVPGTSGYNEQFF

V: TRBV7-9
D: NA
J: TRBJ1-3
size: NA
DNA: TGTGCCAGCATCCGTACGGGTGGAAACACCATATATTTT
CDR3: CASIRTGGNTIYF

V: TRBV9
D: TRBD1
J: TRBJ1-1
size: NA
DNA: TGTGCCAGCAGTAAGGGGGCTTCTGAAGCTTTCTTT
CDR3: CASSKGASEAFF

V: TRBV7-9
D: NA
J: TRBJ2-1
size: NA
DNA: TGTGCCAGCAGCGCCTCACCGTACAATGAGCAGTTCTTC
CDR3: CASSASPYNEQFF

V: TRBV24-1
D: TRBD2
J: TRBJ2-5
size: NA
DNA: TGTGCCACCAGTGATTTGGAGTCGGCTAGCGGGAGTGAGACCCAGTACTTC
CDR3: CATSDLESASGSETQYF

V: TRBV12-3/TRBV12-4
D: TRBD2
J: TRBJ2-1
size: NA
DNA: TGTGCCAGCAGCCTCTTCAAGCCGGGACTAGCGGGAGATCGTCCCAATGAGCAGTTCTTC
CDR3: CASSLFKPGLAGDRPNEQFF

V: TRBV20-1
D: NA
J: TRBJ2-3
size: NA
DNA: TGCAGTGCTAGAGGCACTAGCCCCCTCACAGATACGCAGTATTTT
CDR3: CSARGTSPLTDTQYF

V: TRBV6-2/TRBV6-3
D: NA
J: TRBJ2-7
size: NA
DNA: TGTGCCAGCAGTTATGGGGAGGAGGGAGAGGCGTACGAGCAGTACTTC
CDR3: CASSYGEEGEAYEQYF

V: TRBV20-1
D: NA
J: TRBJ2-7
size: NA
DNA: TGCAGTGCGCCCCCCTTAGCGACCTCCTACGAGCAGTACTTC
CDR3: CSAPPLATSYEQYF

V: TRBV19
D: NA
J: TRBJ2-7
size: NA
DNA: TGTGCCAGTAGTTCGTTATTAAGCGAACCATCCTACGAGCAGTACTTC
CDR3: CASSSLLSEPSYEQYF

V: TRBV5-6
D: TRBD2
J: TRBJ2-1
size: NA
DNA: TGTGCCAGCAGCTTATTTCAGGGGACTAGCGGGAGAAAATACAATGAGCAGTTCTTC
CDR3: CASSLFQGTSGRKYNEQFF

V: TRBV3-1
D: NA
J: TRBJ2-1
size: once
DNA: TGTGCCAGCAGCTCTTACGGTGGCGGGGATTACAATGAGCAGTTCTTC
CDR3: CASSSYGGGDYNEQFF

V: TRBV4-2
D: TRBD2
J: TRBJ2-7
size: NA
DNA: TGTGCCAGCAGCCATGTAATAGCGGGGGGGTCCTACGAGCAGTACTTC
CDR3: CASSHVIAGGSYEQYF

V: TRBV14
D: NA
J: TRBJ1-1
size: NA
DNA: TGTGCCAGCAGCCCGGCAGGCTACACTGAAGCTTTCTTT
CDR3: CASSPAGYTEAFF

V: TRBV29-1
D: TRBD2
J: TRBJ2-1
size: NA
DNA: TGCAGCGTTGACCGGAAACTAGCGGGTGAGCAGTTCTTC
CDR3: CSVDRKLAGEQFF

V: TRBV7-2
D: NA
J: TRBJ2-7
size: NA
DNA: TGTGCCAGCAGCTATGTTCGTTACGAGCAGTACTTC
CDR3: CASSYVRYEQYF

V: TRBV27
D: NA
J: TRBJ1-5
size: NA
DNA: TGTGCCAGCAGTTTAAGCGGAAGAGGGTCCAATCAGCCCCAGCATTTT
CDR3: CASSLSGRGSNQPQHF

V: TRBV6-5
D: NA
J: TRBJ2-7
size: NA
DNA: TGTGCCAGCAGGCTCCGGGACTCCTACGAGCAGTACTTC
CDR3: CASRLRDSYEQYF

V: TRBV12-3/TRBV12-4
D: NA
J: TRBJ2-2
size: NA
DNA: TGTGCCACCTCAGGGCGGGATAACACCGGGGAGCTGTTTTTT
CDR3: CATSGRDNTGELFF

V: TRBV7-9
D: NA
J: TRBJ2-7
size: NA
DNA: TGTGCCAGCAGCTTAGTAGCCCCGAATAGCTCCTACGAGCAGTACTTC
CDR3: CASSLVAPNSSYEQYF

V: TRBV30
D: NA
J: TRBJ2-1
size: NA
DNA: TGTGCCTGGAGTGTACGGGACAAGTACAATGAGCAGTTCTTC
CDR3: CAWSVRDKYNEQFF

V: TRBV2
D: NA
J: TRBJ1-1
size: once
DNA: TGTGCCAGCACTCTGACGGATTTGAACACTGAAGCTTTCTTT
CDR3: CASTLTDLNTEAFF

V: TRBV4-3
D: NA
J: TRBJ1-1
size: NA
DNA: TGCGCCAGCAGCCAAGGTGGGGGGAGGGGCTTCACTGAAGCTTTCTTT
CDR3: CASSQGGGRGFTEAFF

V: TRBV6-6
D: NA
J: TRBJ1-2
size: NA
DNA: TGTGCCAGCAGTTACGGGGCCAGGGCCCCCTATGGCTACACCTTC
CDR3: CASSYGARAPYGYTF

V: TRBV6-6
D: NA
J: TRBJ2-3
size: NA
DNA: TGTGCCAGCAGTTACCTCGGAGAATCAGATACGCAGTATTTT
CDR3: CASSYLGESDTQYF

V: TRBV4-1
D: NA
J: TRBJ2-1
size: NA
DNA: TGCGCCAGCAGAACCACTCTCCCCGGGCAAGGGATAGATGAGCAGTTCTTC
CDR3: CASRTTLPGQGIDEQFF

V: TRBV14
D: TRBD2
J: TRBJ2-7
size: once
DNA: TGTGCCAGCAGCCAGACAGGGACTAGCGGGAGCTACGAGCAGTACTTC
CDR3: CASSQTGTSGSYEQYF

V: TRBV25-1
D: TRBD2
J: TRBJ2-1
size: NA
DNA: TGTGCCAGCAGTGGAGAGACTAGCGGGATGTACAATGAGCAGTTCTTC
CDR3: CASSGETSGMYNEQFF

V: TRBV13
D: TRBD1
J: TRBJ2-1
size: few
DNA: TGTGCCAGCAGCTTAGGGGACAGGGGGAATGAGCAGTTCTTC
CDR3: CASSLGDRGNEQFF

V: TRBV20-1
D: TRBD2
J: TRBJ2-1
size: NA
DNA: TGCAGTGCCAACAAGACTAGCGGGAGGGAGAACACCAAGAGCTCCTACAATGAGCAGTTCTTC
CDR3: CSANKTSGRENTKSSYNEQFF

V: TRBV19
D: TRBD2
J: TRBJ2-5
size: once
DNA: TGTGCCAGTAGTACCGGGACAAGACTAGCGGGACTCCAAGAGACCCAGTACTTC
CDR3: CASSTGTRLAGLQETQYF

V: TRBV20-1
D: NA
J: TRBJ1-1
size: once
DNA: TGCAGTGCTAGAATCGATGGTTTAATGAACACTGAAGCTTTCTTT
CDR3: CSARIDGLMNTEAFF

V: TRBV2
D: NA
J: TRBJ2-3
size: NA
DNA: TGTGCCAGCAGTGTTACTAGGAGTAAGGCAGATACGCAGTATTTT
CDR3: CASSVTRSKADTQYF

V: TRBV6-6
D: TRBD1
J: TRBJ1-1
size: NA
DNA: TGTGCCAGCAGTGGGCCGGGACAGGGGGTGGTTGAAGCTTTCTTT
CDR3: CASSGPGQGVVEAFF

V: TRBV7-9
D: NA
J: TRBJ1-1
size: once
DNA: TGTGCCAGCAGCTTCGTACGGGGGAACACTGAAGCTTTCTTT
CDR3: CASSFVRGNTEAFF

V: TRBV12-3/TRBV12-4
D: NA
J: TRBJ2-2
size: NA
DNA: TGTGCCAGCAGTCAATACAGGGAAGCGAACACCGGGGAGCTGTTTTTT
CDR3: CASSQYREANTGELFF

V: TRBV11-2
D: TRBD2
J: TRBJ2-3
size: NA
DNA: TGTGCCAGCAGACGGACCGGGACTAGGTCGGAGGATACGCAGTATTTT
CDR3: CASRRTGTRSEDTQYF

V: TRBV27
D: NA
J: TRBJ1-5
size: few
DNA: TGTGCCAGCAGTTTATTGGGCAATCAGCCCCAGCATTTT
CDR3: CASSLLGNQPQHF

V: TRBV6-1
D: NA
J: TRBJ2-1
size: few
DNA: TGTGCCAGCAACTCCTACAATGAGCAGTTCTTC
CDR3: CASNSYNEQFF